The present T cell receptor beta chain was sequenced within a study of blood T cell repertoires in COVID-19 (dated by TCRdb to the early 2020s). The study in broad terms: Samples covering the acute and convalescent phases of COVID-19 were provided by collaborators in the United States, Italy and Spain. The material from the prospective study consisted of cDNA or gDNA derived from T cells, B-cell-depleted T cells, or PBMCs. The dataset comprised deeply sampled blood TCRbeta repertoires from subjects exposed to, actively infected with, or recovered from COVID-19. The repertoires were made available in a free public database intended to serve as a resource for research on the immune response to SARS-CoV-2. The samples were drawn from the first 160 participants of the ongoing ImmuneRACE study and from some 1,300 subjects provided by 6 global collaborators. The sample metadata nearly always contained a de-identified subject ID, COVID-19 status, age in years and sex. Where available, HLA class I and class II types were taken from metadata supplied by the sample provider and were not determined by assay-based typing. Results the study describes overall, beyond this receptor: How much clinical and demographic metadata was included differed by source and by participant, and the metadata was provided uncurated.

At one collaborating source in Seattle, patients were enrolled during active infection and were followed longitudinally through the course of disease. Collaborating institutions collected whole blood in K2EDTA tubes following their own protocols. Collaborator samples were shipped for TCRbeta analysis as frozen whole blood, isolated PBMCs, or DNA extracted from either sample type. Concerning this clone itself: Its antigen specificity is not known. Per-nucleotide qualities are absent, and no much larger clonotype sits a single base away.

CDR1 and CDR2, looked up from the germline V gene, are SGHTA and FQGNSA. V is clipped by 5 bases and J by 4 bases, and the sequence between their germline boundaries is 18 bases long. From its cysteine to its phenylalanine, the CDR3 spans 15 amino acids. Only CDR3 DNA remains: 45 bases, in frame from the first base. TCRbeta CDR3 regions were amplified from genomic DNA by means of the immunoSEQ Assay, a bias-controlled multiplex PCR. The original methods were these. Nucleated cell counts per sample were estimated from amplification of reference gene primers within the assay. To quantify the absolute abundance of each unique TCRbeta CDR3 rearrangement, sequence reads were collapsed and filtered. For each sample, productive Simpson clonality was calculated by taking the square root of Simpson's diversity index across productive rearrangements. The table was pulled from immuneACCESS by TCRdb, which kept in-frame rearrangements only. Such tables lose some clones; where checked, under half of the loss comes from unresolved V genes, and the rest has no known cause. That table gives V, J and clone size, and the DNA gave D and trimming. Present in this sample are about 300,000 clones, roughly 80% of which were seen just once. The ten largest make up more than 1.1% of the sample.

The chain was built from TRBV7-2 and TRBJ2-7; the D gene is perhaps TRBD1, on 5 matching bases. This clonotype was obtained from a human donor with COVID-19, enrolled during active disease. The donor label of this sample is uncertain. The sequenced material came from peripheral blood. For the CDR3, the sequence is CASSLDHAGKYEQYF. The DNA reads TGTGCCAGCAGCCTAGATCATGCAGGGAAGTACGAGCAGTACTTC.